This TCR beta chain was documented in a study of blood T cell repertoires in COVID-19. Original processing notes: Reference gene primer amplification gave nucleated cell count estimates. TCRdb's table, derived via immunoSEQ multiplex PCR, lists solely in-frame clones and lacks some. That table supplies the V and J calls and clone size; D and trimming were determined from the DNA. The sample lists hundreds of thousands of clones, more than 80% occurring once. In germline, CDR1 is MNHEY, CDR2 SMNVEV (reference sequence). The V end was cut by 3 bases, the J end by 3 bases, with 12 bases between. The CDR3 contains 15 residues.

This TCR came from a young woman with acute or convalescent COVID-19. The chain recombines TRBV27 with TRBJ1-5; D is ambiguous. Input material: peripheral blood. The CDR3 protein is CASSLLWTDNQPQHF. In DNA form, the CDR3 reads TGTGCCAGCAGTTTGTTGTGGACTGACAATCAGCCCCAGCATTTT.